A single sample is the source of the 9 T cell receptor beta chains below, sequenced in a study of OX40 agonist ivuxolimab in advanced cancers. Libraries were made using the immunoSEQ multiplex PCR assay. TCRdb carries this immuneACCESS record with in-frame sequences only. Its versions omit some clonotypes, under half of them owing to an unresolved V gene in the studies checked, with the rest unexplained. The sample includes tens of thousands of clones, with roughly 90% observed a single time. 20% to 30% of the sample is taken by the ten largest. The specimen was CD4+ or CD8+ T cells sorted from blood, collected in a trial of the OX40 agonist ivuxolimab. These TCRs come from an adult with an advanced solid tumor such as melanoma, head and neck, liver or kidney cancer.

The chain carries TRBV4-1 and TRBJ2-1; no clear D. This CDR3 region has 11 residues. The V end lost 4 bases, the J end lost 4 bases, and 2 bases lay between the germline ends. The V gene's germline CDR1 is MGHRA and CDR2 YSYEKL. CDR3 DNA sequence: TGCGCCAGCAGCCTATACAATGAGCAGTTCTTC. Translated, it gives CASSLYNEQFF.

In this sample, this clone turned up once. This chain's CDR3 is CASSPTYNEQFF. CDR3 nucleotide sequence: TGTGCCAGCAGCCCAACCTACAATGAGCAGTTCTTC. The chain carries TRBV13 and TRBJ2-1; D unclear. Germline V gene lookup returns CDR1 PRHDT and CDR2 FYEKMQ (reference sequence). Trimming left V 5 bases short and J 2 bases short, with 4 bases between. There are 12 residues in the CDR3.

The chain combines TRBV4-3 with TRBJ1-5; D is possibly TRBD1 (6 bases). The CDR3 covers 17 residues. Deletions cut 0 bases from V and 4 bases from J, with 16 bases between. Per germline, CDR1 LGHNA and CDR2 YSLEER. The CDR3 DNA reads TGCGCCAGCAGCCAAGAGCTGGGGGCGAAAACGAATCAGCCCCAGCATTTT. It yields the protein CASSQELGAKTNQPQHF.

The V gene is TRBV9, the J gene TRBJ2-1, with no clear D. Germline lookup yields CDR1 SGDLS and CDR2 YYNGEE. The CDR3 loop spans 16 amino acids. The V and J ends lost 0 bases and 0 bases respectively, with 10 bases between them. This CDR3 reads CASSVADGSSYNEQFF. The CDR3 DNA reads TGTGCCAGCAGCGTAGCCGACGGCAGCTCCTACAATGAGCAGTTCTTC.

The chain employs TRBV4-3 and TRBJ2-1, with 7 positions matching TRBD2. The CDR3 runs 17 residues. V gave up 3 bases and J gave up 0 bases; unmatched junction bases: 8. Germline CDR1 LGHNA, CDR2 YSLEER. This CDR3 reads CASSQGLLAVSYNEQFF. In DNA, the CDR3 is TGCGCCAGCAGCCAGGGTCTTCTAGCGGTCTCCTACAATGAGCAGTTCTTC.

This clone qualifies as medium-sized (0.01 to 0.1%). V usage is TRBV2 and J usage is TRBJ2-2; 8 nucleotides agree with TRBD1. The CDR3 is 15 amino acids. CDR1 and CDR2 (germline): SNHLY, FYNNEI. V lost 8 bases, J lost 2 bases, and 7 bases stayed unmatched. This CDR3 reads CASGTDRGNTGELFF. The CDR3 DNA reads TGTGCCAGCGGGACCGACAGGGGTAACACCGGGGAGCTGTTTTTT.

This chain connects TRBV6-5 to TRBJ1-5; D is ambiguous. There are 13 residues in the CDR3. CDR1 is MNHEY and CDR2 is SVGAGI in the germline V gene. Trimming pared 4 bases from V and 0 bases from J, leaving 4 bases between. The CDR3 protein is CASSWSSNQPQHF. The CDR3, as DNA: TGTGCCAGCAGTTGGAGTAGCAATCAGCCCCAGCATTTT.

V is TRBV4-1 and J is TRBJ2-1; no firm D call. The CDR3 sequence is 11 residues long. Germline values: CDR1 MGHRA, CDR2 YSYEKL. With 1 base removed from V and 6 bases from J, the gap between germline ends came to 1 base. This CDR3 reads CASSQANEQFF. CDR3 DNA: TGCGCCAGCAGCCAAGCCAATGAGCAGTTCTTC.

The rearrangement joins TRBV10-2 to TRBJ2-7; D unclear. Germline CDR1 WSHSY, CDR2 SAAADI. The ends were cut back, 3 bases at V and 6 bases at J, with 3 bases in the middle. The CDR3 sequence is 10 residues long. The CDR3 bases are TGCGCCAGCAGTGATGTCGAGCAGTACGTC. The encoded protein is CASSDVEQYV.